The rows below give T cell receptor beta chains drawn from one sample of a study of cytomegalovirus exposure and HLA in healthy donors. Method: immunoSEQ multiplex PCR; TCRdb's copy keeps in-frame clones and lacks some. The sample holds roughly 130,000 clones, roughly 86% seen once. The specimen sequenced was PBMCs. Receptors originate from a man aged 25 to 40 in good health and CMV-seronegative. The CDR3 runs from the conserved cysteine through the conserved F or W.

v_call,j_call,cdr3_aa
TRBV7-6,TRBJ2-3,CASSLALAGGIDTQYF
TRBV2,TRBJ1-1,CASFLGTANTEAFF
TRBV5-5,TRBJ2-1,CASSLNRDSYNEQFF
TRBV6-5,TRBJ1-6,CASSAGTNSPLHF
TRBV7-9,TRBJ2-7,CASSREDYEQYF
TRBV4-1,TRBJ2-1,CASSLLAGVNNEQFF
TRBV5-1,TRBJ2-2,CASSFGGSTGELFF
TRBV7-2,TRBJ2-1,CASTTGGAGGQGSEQFF
TRBV7-3,TRBJ2-1,CASSSGGTTYNEQFF
TRBV29-1,TRBJ1-2,CSVEPGGVYGYTF
TRBV10-2,TRBJ2-7,CASSQQGFTYEQYF
TRBV5-5,TRBJ2-5,CASSFREFRQETQYF
TRBV27,TRBJ2-7,CASSSISAEQYF
TRBV2,TRBJ2-1,CASMTRQGIRQFF
TRBV4-1,TRBJ2-1,CASSQSSGVPRVEQFF
TRBV11-2,TRBJ2-2,CASSYLGGSVWTGELFF
TRBV7-9,TRBJ1-2,CASSLMSPTGQDYGYTF
TRBV6-1,TRBJ2-2,CASSGRQGSAGELFF
TRBV30,TRBJ2-7,CAWSVISLYEQYF
TRBV19,TRBJ2-5,CASSSLGRLAGEETQYF
TRBV9,TRBJ1-3,CASSPAPGSSGNTIYF
TRBV7-6,TRBJ2-5,CASSLGDSPRETQYF